The 7 T cell receptor beta chains in this list originate from one sample, sequenced in a study of Graves' ophthalmopathy and Graves' hyperthyroidism. The sequenced template was RNA, covering the TCR beta CDR3 region. Investigators did first-round RT-PCR with HTBI primers, then second-round multiplex PCR. Each CDR3 protein gets one entry after TCRdb re-called the multiplex PCR reads with MiXCR. In the table there are over a million distinct CDR3 sequences, about 36% of which are singletons. The specimen sequenced was peripheral blood or thyroid tissue (not recorded which). Every receptor here comes from an adult man with Graves' hyperthyroidism.

This clonotype was seen repeatedly, ten times or more. The CDR3 loop reads CASSRTGVSNQPQHF. CDR3 nucleotides: TGTGCCAGTAGTAGGACAGGGGTCAGCAATCAGCCCCAGCATTTT. The chain has TRBV19 and TRBJ1-5, with 9 nucleotides matching TRBD1. The V and J ends lost 4 bases and 1 base, in that order; junction bases with no gene match: 2. This CDR3 region has 15 residues. Germline lookup yields CDR1 LNHDA and CDR2 SQIVND (reference sequence).

This clonotype was observed a handful of times. The chain joins TRBV2 to TRBJ2-7, with 8 bases that match TRBD2. The CDR3 contains 17 residues. Germline CDR1 is SNHLY and CDR2 is FYNNEI. The V segment lost 6 bases and the J segment 0 bases; nucleotides outside the gene matches: 13. The CDR3 nucleotides read TGTGCCAGCAGCGCTTCCGGGGGGGCCGTCATCTCCTACGAGCAGTACTTC. Amino acids: CASSASGGAVISYEQYF.

This clonotype was counted between two and nine times. The rearrangement links TRBV6-2 or TRBV6-3 to TRBJ1-6, with 8 bases that match TRBD1. The trim removed 5 bases at V and 9 bases at J, leaving 6 bases unmatched. CDR1 MNHEY and CDR2 SVGEGT come from the germline V gene. CDR3 length: 14 amino acids. The CDR3 DNA reads as TGTGCCAGCAGTAGACAGGGGCCGAGTTCACCCCTCCACTTT. Protein sequence: CASSRQGPSSPLHF.

The chain combines TRBV14 with TRBJ2-7, with D maybe TRBD2 (5 bases). This CDR3 is built from 14 residues. V was trimmed by 1 base and J by 4 bases, leaving 11 bases between them. Germline CDR1 reads SGHDN; CDR2 reads FVKESK. The CDR3 sequence: CASSQGSGLYEQYF. The CDR3 DNA reads TGTGCCAGCAGCCAAGGGTCGGGGTTGTACGAGCAGTACTTC.

The chain combines TRBV20-1 with TRBJ1-1; D gene ambiguous. Germline CDR1 DFQATT, CDR2 SNEGSKA (reference sequence). The CDR3 spans 15 residues. Trimming stripped 0 bases from V and 3 bases from J, with 14 bases between. CDR3 in DNA: TGCAGTGCTAGAGAGCAGAGGCGGATTCACACTGAAGCTTTCTTT. Its protein product is CSAREQRRIHTEAFF.

This clonotype appeared a few times. This CDR3 is CASRSGTGGNTIYF. The CDR3 DNA reads as TGTGCCAGCAGGTCTGGGACGGGTGGAAACACCATATATTTT. The chain recombines TRBV7-8 with TRBJ1-3; maybe TRBD1 (5 bases). Germline lookup yields CDR1 SGHVS and CDR2 FQNEAQ. V lost 6 bases to trimming and J lost 3 bases, with 12 bases between them. This CDR3 is built from 14 residues. Full variable domain (missing parts from reference TRBV7-8 and TRBJ1-3): GAGVSQSPRYKVAKRGQDVALRCDPISGHVSLFWYQQALGQGPEFLTYFQNEAQLDKSGLPSDRFFAERPEGSVSTLKIQRTQQEDSAVYLCASRSGTGGNTIYFGEGSWLTVV.

The genes are TRBV6-6 and TRBJ2-5; D call uncertain. This CDR3 spans 13 amino acids. V lost 6 bases, J lost 2 bases, and 10 bases lay in between. Germline V gene sequence: CDR1 MNHNY, CDR2 SVGAGI (reference sequence). The CDR3 nucleotides are TGTGCCAGCAGCTTGAAAATACAAGAGACCCAGTACTTC. The encoded protein is CASSLKIQETQYF.